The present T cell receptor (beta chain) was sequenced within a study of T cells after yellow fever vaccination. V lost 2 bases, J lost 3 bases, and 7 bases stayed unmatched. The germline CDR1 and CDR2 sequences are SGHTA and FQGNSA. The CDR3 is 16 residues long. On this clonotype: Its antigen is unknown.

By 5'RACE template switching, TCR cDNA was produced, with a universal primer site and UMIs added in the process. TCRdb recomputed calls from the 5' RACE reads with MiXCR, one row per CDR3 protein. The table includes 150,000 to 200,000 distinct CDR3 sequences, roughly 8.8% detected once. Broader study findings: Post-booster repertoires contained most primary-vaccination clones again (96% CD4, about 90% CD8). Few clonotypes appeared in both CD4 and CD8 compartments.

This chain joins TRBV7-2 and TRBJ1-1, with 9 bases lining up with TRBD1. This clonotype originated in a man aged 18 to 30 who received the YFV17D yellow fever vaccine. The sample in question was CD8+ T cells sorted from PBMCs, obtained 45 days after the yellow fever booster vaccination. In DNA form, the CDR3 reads TGTGCCAGCAGCTTATTGGACAGGGGAGGGGACACTGAAGCTTTCTTT. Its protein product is CASSLLDRGGDTEAFF.